Listed here are 20 T cell receptor beta chains from one sample, sequenced in a study of synovial regulatory T cells in juvenile arthritis. The method was immunoSEQ multiplex PCR; TCRdb's version includes in-frame clones alone and lacks a portion of them. The sample's table shows some 10,000 clones. The sample consisted of Treg cells from blood. Subset indicated: remaining (HLA-DR-negative) circulating blood Treg cells. The receptors were sampled from a donor younger than 30 with juvenile idiopathic arthritis.

The V gene is TRBV7-6, the J gene TRBJ2-7; there is no DNA to check the TCRdb D call of TRBD2. Germline CDR1 SGHVS, CDR2 FNYEAQ. This CDR3 contains 18 residues. This entry has no DNA. CDR3 loop: CASSSLGQLADYAYEQYF.

The rearrangement links TRBV7-9 to TRBJ1-2; no DNA is available, so the TRBD1 call from TCRdb remains unchecked. Per germline, CDR1 SEHNR and CDR2 FQNEAQ (reference sequence). This CDR3 contains 15 residues. The record lacks a DNA sequence. The CDR3 here is CASSLGQGALGGYTF.

V is TRBV5-4 and J is TRBJ1-2; TCRdb outputs TRBD1, but without DNA this stays unchecked. Germline V lookup: CDR1 SGHNT, CDR2 YYREEE (reference sequence). The CDR3 consists of 15 residues. No DNA has been recorded. This CDR3 reads CASSLVGAANYGYTF.

V usage is TRBV5-1 and J usage is TRBJ2-1; as DNA is missing, the TRBD2 call by TCRdb cannot be tested. This CDR3 comprises 13 residues. No DNA accompanies this entry. Germline CDR1 SGHRS, CDR2 YFSETQ. CDR3 in amino acids: CASFASGRNEQFF. The full variable domain, with the rest looked up from reference TRBV5-1 and TRBJ2-1, is KAGVTQTPRYLIKTRGQQVTLSCSPISGHRSVSWYQQTPGQGLQFLFEYFSETQRNKGNFPGRFSGRQFSNSRSEMNVSTLELGDSALYLCASFASGRNEQFFGPGTRLTVL.

This chain joins TRBV7-2 and TRBJ2-7. The CDR3 runs to 16 residues. Only the protein is on record. From germline, CDR1 is SGHTA and CDR2 FQGNSA. CDR3: CASSSQGGRSVYEQYF.

The gene calls are TRBV10-1 and TRBJ2-6; TCRdb calls TRBD1, which cannot be checked without DNA. The length of the CDR3 is 15 residues. Nucleotide data are not available. Germline V CDR1 and CDR2: WNHNN, SYGVQD (reference sequence). The CDR3 sequence is CASITGGAGANVLTF.

This chain links TRBV9 with TRBJ1-1. The CDR3 runs to 15 residues. Only the protein sequence is given. Germline V gene data show CDR1 as SGDLS and CDR2 as YYNGEE. CDR3 sequence reads: CASSVSPLMNTEAFF.

The V call is TRBV4-3, the J call TRBJ2-1; there is no DNA to check the TCRdb D call of TRBD2. Germline V gives CDR1 LGHNA, CDR2 YSLEER. This CDR3 comprises 17 residues. The record lacks a DNA sequence. The CDR3 loop reads CASSQPGLAGGSNEQFF.

The CDR3 sequence: CASSPATMEAFF. The chain carries TRBV18 and TRBJ1-1; TCRdb's D gene call, TRBD1, goes unchecked for lack of DNA. The V gene's germline CDR1 is KGHSH and CDR2 LQKENI. The CDR3 loop spans 12 amino acids. DNA for this receptor is not on file.

The J gene is TRBJ2-7, the V gene TRBV5-6; without DNA, the TCRdb call of TRBD1 cannot be checked. CDR1 and CDR2 (germline): SGHDT, YYEEEE. There are 15 residues in the CDR3. The nucleotide record is missing. The chain's CDR3 is CASSLYDRGHSEQYF.

The chain couples TRBV18 to TRBJ2-1; the D call from TCRdb, TRBD2, cannot be confirmed without DNA. Germline V gene lookup returns CDR1 KGHSH and CDR2 LQKENI. The CDR3 has 15 residues. No nucleotide data were recorded. The CDR3 here is CASSPAGGPRNEQFF. The full variable domain, with the rest looked up from reference TRBV18 and TRBJ2-1, is NAGVMQNPRHLVRRRGQEARLRCSPMKGHSHVYWYRQLPEEGLKFMVYLQKENIIDESGMPKERFSAEFPKEGPSILRIQQVVRGDSAAYFCASSPAGGPRNEQFFGPGTRLTVL.

The rearrangement links TRBV6-6 to TRBJ2-1; TCRdb designates TRBD2, a call that cannot be tested without DNA. Germline V gives CDR1 MNHNY, CDR2 SVGAGI (reference sequence). CDR3 size: 16 residues. This entry has no DNA. This chain's CDR3 is CASSYVPGTSYNEQFF.

The CDR3 loop is CASSPVGTSGRETQYF. The chain combines TRBV7-8 with TRBJ2-5; the TCRdb D gene call, TRBD2, has no DNA to confirm it. The CDR3 spans 16 residues. Only the protein is available. Germline V gene sequence: CDR1 SGHVS, CDR2 FQNEAQ.

The V gene is TRBV9, the J gene TRBJ1-3. This CDR3 is 15 amino acids long. No DNA has been recorded. Germline lookup yields CDR1 SGDLS and CDR2 YYNGEE. The CDR3 sequence is CASSFAGDTGNTIYF.

V usage is TRBV7-8 and J usage is TRBJ2-1; TCRdb's D gene call, TRBD2, goes unchecked for lack of DNA. The CDR3 contains 16 residues. DNA for this receptor is not on file. Germline V gene lookup returns CDR1 SGHVS and CDR2 FQNEAQ. Here the CDR3 reads CASSLRGTNSIGEQFF.

The V gene is TRBV6-5, the J gene TRBJ2-5. The CDR3 contains 12 residues. This entry has no DNA. Germline V gene sequence: CDR1 MNHEY, CDR2 SVGAGI. The CDR3 reads CASSSTREAQYF.

V is TRBV4-1 and J is TRBJ1-5; TCRdb indicates TRBD1, and absent DNA this call remains unverified. From germline, CDR1 is MGHRA and CDR2 YSYEKL. The CDR3 runs to 14 residues. No nucleotide data were recorded. The CDR3 protein is CASSQGGGDQPQHF.

This chain links TRBV18 with TRBJ2-3; the D gene TCRdb calls, TRBD2, cannot be checked with no DNA. CDR3 length: 13 residues. The record lacks a DNA sequence. Germline V gene lookup returns CDR1 KGHSH and CDR2 LQKENI. CDR3 protein: CASSGASTDTQYF.

The V call is TRBV5-4, the J call TRBJ1-2. This CDR3 region has 13 residues. Only the protein is available. The germline V gene has CDR1 SGHNT and CDR2 YYREEE (reference sequence). The CDR3 reads CASSLFNGGGYTF.

The chain links TRBV6-6 to TRBJ2-5; TCRdb calls TRBD2, which cannot be checked without DNA. The CDR3 contains 15 residues. No DNA accompanies this entry. The germline V gene has CDR1 MNHNY and CDR2 SVGAGI (reference sequence). The CDR3 here is CASSYKAGGQETQYF.